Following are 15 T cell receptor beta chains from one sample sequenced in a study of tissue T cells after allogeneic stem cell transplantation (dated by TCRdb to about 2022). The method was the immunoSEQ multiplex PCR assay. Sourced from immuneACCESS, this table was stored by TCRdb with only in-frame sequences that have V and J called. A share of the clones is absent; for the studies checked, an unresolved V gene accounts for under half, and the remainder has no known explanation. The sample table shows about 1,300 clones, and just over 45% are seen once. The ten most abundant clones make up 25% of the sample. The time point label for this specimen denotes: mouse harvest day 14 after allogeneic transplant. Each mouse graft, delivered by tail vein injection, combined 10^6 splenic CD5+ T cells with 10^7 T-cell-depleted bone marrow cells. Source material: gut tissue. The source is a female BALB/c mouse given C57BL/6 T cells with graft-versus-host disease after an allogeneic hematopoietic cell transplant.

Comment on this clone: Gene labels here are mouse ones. Here the CDR3 reads CASSLSQGEVFF. CDR3 DNA, as far as it was read: TGTGCAAGCAGCTTATCACAGGGAGAAGTCTTC. The chain combines TRBV16 with TRBJ1-1, with a possible D match to TRBD1 (6 bases). The read stops 1 residue short of the end of the CDR3; the missing end is completed from the germline J gene. The V gene lost 2 bases and the J gene lost 7 bases, with 8 bases spanning the gap. The CDR3 is 12 residues long. The germline CDR1 and CDR2 sequences are SGHSA and FRNQAP.

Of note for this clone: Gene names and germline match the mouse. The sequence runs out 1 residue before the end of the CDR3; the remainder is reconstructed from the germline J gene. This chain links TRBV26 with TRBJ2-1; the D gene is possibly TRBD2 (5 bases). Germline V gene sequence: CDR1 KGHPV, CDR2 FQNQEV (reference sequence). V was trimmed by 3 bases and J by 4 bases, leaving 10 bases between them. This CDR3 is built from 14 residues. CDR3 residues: CASSLPGRYAEQFF. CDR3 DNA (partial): TGTGCCAGCAGTCTTCCTGGGAGGTATGCTGAGCAGTTC.

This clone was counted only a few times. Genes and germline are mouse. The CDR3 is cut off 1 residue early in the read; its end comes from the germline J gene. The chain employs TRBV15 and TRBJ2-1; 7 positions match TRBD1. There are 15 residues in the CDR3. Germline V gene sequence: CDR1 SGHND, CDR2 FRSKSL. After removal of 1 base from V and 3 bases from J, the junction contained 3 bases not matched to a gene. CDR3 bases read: TGTGCCAGCAGTTTAGTAACAGGGGTCTATGCTGAGCAGTTC. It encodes CASSLVTGVYAEQF. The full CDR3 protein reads CASSLVTGVYAEQFF.

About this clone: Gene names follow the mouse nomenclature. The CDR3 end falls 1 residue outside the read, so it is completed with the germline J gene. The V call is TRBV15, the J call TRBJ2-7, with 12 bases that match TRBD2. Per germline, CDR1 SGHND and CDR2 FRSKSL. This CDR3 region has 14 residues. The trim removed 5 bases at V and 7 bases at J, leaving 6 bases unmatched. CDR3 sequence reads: CASSDGLGGREQYF. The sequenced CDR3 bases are TGTGCCAGCAGTGACGGACTGGGGGGGAGGGAACAGTAC.

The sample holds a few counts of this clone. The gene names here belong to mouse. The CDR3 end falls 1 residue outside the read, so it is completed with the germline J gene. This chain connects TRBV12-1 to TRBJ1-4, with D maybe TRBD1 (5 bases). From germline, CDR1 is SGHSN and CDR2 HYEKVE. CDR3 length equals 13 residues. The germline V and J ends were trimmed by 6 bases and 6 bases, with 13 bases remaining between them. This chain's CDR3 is CASAGGRDERLFF. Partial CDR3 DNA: TGTGCCAGCGCGGGGGGAAGAGACGAAAGATTATTT.

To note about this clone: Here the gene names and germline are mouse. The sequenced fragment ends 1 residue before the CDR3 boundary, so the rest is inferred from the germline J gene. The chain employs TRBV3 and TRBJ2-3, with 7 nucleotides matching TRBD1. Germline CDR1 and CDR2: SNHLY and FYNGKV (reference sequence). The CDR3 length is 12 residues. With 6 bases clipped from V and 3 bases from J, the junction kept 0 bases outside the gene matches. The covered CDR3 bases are TGTGCCAGCAGGACAGGGGCAGAAACGCTGTAT. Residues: CASRTGAETLY. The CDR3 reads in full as CASRTGAETLYF.

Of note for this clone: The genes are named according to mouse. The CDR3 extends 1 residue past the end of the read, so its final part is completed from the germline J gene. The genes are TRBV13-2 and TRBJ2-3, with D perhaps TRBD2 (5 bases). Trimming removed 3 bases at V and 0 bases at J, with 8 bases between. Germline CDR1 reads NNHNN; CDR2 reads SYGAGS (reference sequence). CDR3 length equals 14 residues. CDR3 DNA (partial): TGTGCCAGCGGTGTTAGGACTAGTGCAGAAACGCTGTAT. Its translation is CASGVRTSAETLY. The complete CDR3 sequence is CASGVRTSAETLYF.

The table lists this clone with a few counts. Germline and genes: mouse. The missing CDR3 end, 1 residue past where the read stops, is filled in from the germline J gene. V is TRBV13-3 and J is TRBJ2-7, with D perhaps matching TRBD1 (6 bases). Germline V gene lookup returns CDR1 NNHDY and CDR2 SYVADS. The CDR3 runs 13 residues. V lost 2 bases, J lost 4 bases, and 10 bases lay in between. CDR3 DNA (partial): TGTGCCAGCAGTGACAGGGGCGCTTATGAACAGTAC. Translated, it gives CASSDRGAYEQY. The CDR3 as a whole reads CASSDRGAYEQYF.

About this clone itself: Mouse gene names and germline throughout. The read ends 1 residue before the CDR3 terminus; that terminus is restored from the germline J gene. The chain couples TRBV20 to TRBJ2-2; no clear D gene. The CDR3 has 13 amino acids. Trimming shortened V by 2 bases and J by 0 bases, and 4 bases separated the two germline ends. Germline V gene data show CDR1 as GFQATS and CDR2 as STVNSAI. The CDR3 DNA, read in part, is TGTGGTGCTAGGACATCAAACACCGGGCAGCTCTAC. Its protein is CGARTSNTGQLY. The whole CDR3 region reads CGARTSNTGQLYF.

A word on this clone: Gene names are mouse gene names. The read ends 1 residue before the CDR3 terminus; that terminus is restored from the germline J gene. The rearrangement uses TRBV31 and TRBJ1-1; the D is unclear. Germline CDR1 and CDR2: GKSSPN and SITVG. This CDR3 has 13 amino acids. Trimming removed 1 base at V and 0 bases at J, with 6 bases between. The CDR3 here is CAWSQQTNTEVFF. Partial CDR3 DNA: TGTGCCTGGAGTCAACAGACAAACACAGAAGTCTTC.

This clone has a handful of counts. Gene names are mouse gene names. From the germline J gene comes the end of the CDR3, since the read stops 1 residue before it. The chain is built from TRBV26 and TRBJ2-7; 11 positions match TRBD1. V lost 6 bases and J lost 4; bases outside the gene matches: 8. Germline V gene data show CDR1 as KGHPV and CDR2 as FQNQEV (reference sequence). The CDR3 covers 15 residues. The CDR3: CASSVSGTGGYEQYF. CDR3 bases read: TGTGCCAGCAGCGTTTCCGGGACAGGGGGTTATGAACAGTAC.

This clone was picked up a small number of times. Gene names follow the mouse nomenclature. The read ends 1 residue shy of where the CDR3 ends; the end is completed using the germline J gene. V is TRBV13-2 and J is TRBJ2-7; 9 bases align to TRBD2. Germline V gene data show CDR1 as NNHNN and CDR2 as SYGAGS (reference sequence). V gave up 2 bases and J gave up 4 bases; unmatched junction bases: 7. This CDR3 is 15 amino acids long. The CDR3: CASGEPGTGRYEQYF. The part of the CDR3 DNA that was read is TGTGCCAGCGGTGAGCCCGGGACTGGGCGATATGAACAGTAC.

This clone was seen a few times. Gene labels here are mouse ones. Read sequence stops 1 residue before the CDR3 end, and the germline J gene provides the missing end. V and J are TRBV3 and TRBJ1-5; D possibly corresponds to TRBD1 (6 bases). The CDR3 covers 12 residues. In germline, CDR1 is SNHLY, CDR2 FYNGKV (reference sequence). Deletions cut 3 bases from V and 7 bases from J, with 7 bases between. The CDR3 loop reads CASSLGQQAPLF. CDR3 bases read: TGTGCCAGCAGCTTGGGACAACAGGCTCCGCTT.

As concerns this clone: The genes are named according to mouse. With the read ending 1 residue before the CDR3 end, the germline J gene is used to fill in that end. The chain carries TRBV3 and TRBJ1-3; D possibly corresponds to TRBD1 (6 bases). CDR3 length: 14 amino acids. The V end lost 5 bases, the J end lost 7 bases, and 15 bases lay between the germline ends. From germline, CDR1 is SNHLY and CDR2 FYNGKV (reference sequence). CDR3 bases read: TGTGCCAGCAGCCCGGGACACCTCCTCAATACGCTCTAT. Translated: CASSPGHLLNTLY. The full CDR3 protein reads CASSPGHLLNTLYF.

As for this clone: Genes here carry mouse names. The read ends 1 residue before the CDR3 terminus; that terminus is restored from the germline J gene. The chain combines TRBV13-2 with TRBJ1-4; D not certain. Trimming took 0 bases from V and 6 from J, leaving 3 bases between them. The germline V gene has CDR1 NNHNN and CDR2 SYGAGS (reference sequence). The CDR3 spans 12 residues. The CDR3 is CASGDGDERLFF. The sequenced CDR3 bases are TGTGCCAGCGGTGATGGGGACGAAAGATTATTT.